The 27 T cell receptor beta chains below were found in one sample sequenced in a study of blood T cells in healthy people across ages. Primed by a sample-barcoded 5' primer and a J-beta primer mix, a second PCR proceeded for about 6 to 12 cycles. In TCRdb, the 5' RACE reads were re-called with MiXCR into one record per CDR3 protein. The sample includes hundreds of thousands of distinct CDR3 sequences, about 30% of them seen just once. Material: blood. Source of these receptors: a woman aged 80 or over in good health.

Details on this clonotype: This clone may be a read error of a much larger clone one base away. V and J are TRBV4-2 and TRBJ1-1; no definite D call. Trimming shortened V by 3 bases and J by 6 bases, and 11 bases separated the two germline ends. Germline loops: CDR1 LGHNA, CDR2 YNFKEQ. The CDR3 contains 13 residues. Here the CDR3 DNA reads TGTGCCAGCAGCCAGGTCCGGTGGTCTGAAGCTTTCTTT. As protein: CASSQVRWSEAFF.

The chain joins TRBV7-9 to TRBJ1-1, with D perhaps matching TRBD1 (6 bases). Germline V CDR1 and CDR2: SEHNR, FQNEAQ (reference sequence). The CDR3 extends over 15 amino acids. V was clipped by 5 bases and J by 6 bases, with 19 bases between them. The CDR3 is CASSAATGPVAEAFF. The CDR3 coding sequence is TGTGCCAGCAGCGCAGCGACAGGCCCTGTCGCTGAAGCTTTCTTT.

This clonotype was seen only a few times. The rearrangement uses TRBV30 and TRBJ2-7; 8 bases are a match to TRBD2. With V trimmed by 3 bases and J by 4 bases, 8 bases remained unmatched. This CDR3 is built from 14 residues. Per germline, CDR1 GTSNPN and CDR2 SVGIG (reference sequence). DNA for the CDR3: TGTGCCTGGAGGGCCCGCGGGGGGCAGTACGAGCAGTACTTC. This encodes CAWRARGGQYEQYF. The full variable domain, its missing parts supplied by reference TRBV30 and TRBJ2-7, is SQTIHQWPATLVQPVGSPLSLECTVEGTSNPNLYWYRQAAGRGLQLLFYSVGIGQISSEVPQNLSASRPQDRQFILSSKKLLLSDSGFYLCAWRARGGQYEQYFGPGTRLTVT.

The rearrangement links TRBV29-1 to TRBJ1-3; D remains unclear. CDR3 size: 16 residues. Trimming stripped 3 bases from V and 0 bases from J, with 15 bases between. CDR1 and CDR2 from the germline V gene are SQVTM and ANQGSEA. The CDR3 loop reads CSVEDYSALSGNTIYF. For the CDR3, the DNA is TGCAGCGTTGAGGACTACAGTGCTCTCTCTGGAAACACCATATATTTT.

This clonotype was recorded at least ten times. The V call is TRBV14, the J call TRBJ1-2, with 9 positions matching TRBD1. The germline V gene has CDR1 SGHDN and CDR2 FVKESK. The CDR3 runs to 14 residues. V lost 4 bases to trimming and J lost 6 bases; unmatched junction nucleotides: 6. The CDR3 protein is CASSLRQGGDGYTF. CDR3 DNA sequence: TGTGCCAGCAGCCTTCGACAGGGGGGAGATGGCTACACCTTC.

This rearrangement joins TRBV10-3 to TRBJ2-2; TRBD2 agrees at 11 bases. The CDR3 is 17 residues long. Germline loops: CDR1 ENHRY, CDR2 SYGVKD. Unmatched junction bases numbered 4, after V lost 3 bases and J lost 1 base. The CDR3 DNA sequence: TGTGCCATCAGTGACTTCACTAGCGGGGGGAACACCGGGGAGCTGTTTTTT. Translation: CAISDFTSGGNTGELFF.

This clonotype was seen a handful of times. The gene calls are TRBV2 and TRBJ2-1; D ambiguous. V gave up 3 bases and J gave up 9 bases, with 9 bases separating them. Germline values: CDR1 SNHLY, CDR2 FYNNEI. This CDR3 region has 12 residues. The CDR3 coding sequence is TGTGCCAGCAGTGAGATTCGAGGTGAGCAGTTCTTC. Its protein product is CASSEIRGEQFF. The complete variable domain, with remaining parts taken from reference TRBV2 and TRBJ2-1, reads EPEVTQTPSHQVTQMGQEVILRCVPISNHLYFYWYRQILGQKVEFLVSFYNNEISEKSEIFDDQFSVERPDGSNFTLKIRSTKLEDSAMYFCASSEIRGEQFFGPGTRLTVL.

This clonotype occurred many times. The chain uses TRBV20-1 and TRBJ1-6, with D unresolved. The CDR3 is made up of 18 amino acids. Germline CDR1 DFQATT, CDR2 SNEGSKA (reference sequence). Deletions cut 5 bases from V and 7 bases from J, with 27 bases between. This CDR3 is CSAASGDPWGSLNSPLHF. Here the CDR3 DNA reads TGCAGTGCTGCTTCAGGCGATCCTTGGGGTTCTCTAAATTCACCCCTCCACTTT.

Details on this clonotype: Given a much more abundant clone one base away, this may be a read error. The chain uses TRBV2 and TRBJ1-2, with 9 positions matching TRBD1. CDR1 is SNHLY, CDR2 FYNNEI, per germline. The CDR3 loop spans 14 amino acids. J was trimmed by 4 bases and V by 4 bases; bases with no gene match: 4. CDR3 sequence reads: CASSGDRVSYGYTF. CDR3 DNA: TGTGCCAGCAGTGGGGACAGGGTGAGCTATGGCTACACCTTC.

In its sample, this clonotype was seen a few times. The J gene is TRBJ1-1, the V gene TRBV29-1; TRBD1 is a possible D gene (5 bases). CDR3 length equals 15 residues. Between the trimmed V and J ends, which lost 3 bases and 4 bases, there was a span of 18 bases. CDR1 is SQVTM, CDR2 ANQGSEA, per germline. In nucleotides, the CDR3 is TGCAGCGTTGAGCCCGCGGGGCAGGGAGGCACTGAAGCTTTCTTT. It is translated as CSVEPAGQGGTEAFF.

There are many counts of this clonotype. The chain links TRBV15 to TRBJ2-1; TRBD2 might be the D (5 bases). Germline lookup yields CDR1 LNHNV and CDR2 YYDKDF (reference sequence). Trimming pared 0 bases from V and 2 bases from J, leaving 20 bases between. The CDR3 is made up of 19 amino acids. This CDR3 reads CATSRDIPSAGLAYNEQFF. DNA for the CDR3: TGTGCCACCAGCAGAGATATTCCTTCCGCAGGACTTGCCTACAATGAGCAGTTCTTC.

The J gene is TRBJ2-3, the V gene TRBV19; D is perhaps TRBD1 (6 bases). Germline loops: CDR1 LNHDA, CDR2 SQIVND (reference sequence). The length of the CDR3 is 15 residues. The V gene lost 5 bases and the J gene lost 3 bases, with 15 bases spanning the gap. The CDR3 nucleotides are TGTGCCAGTAGTCCACAGGGTCTGAGGACAGATACGCAGTATTTT. Protein product: CASSPQGLRTDTQYF.

This clonotype was recorded at least ten times. This chain uses TRBV6-1 with TRBJ1-1; tentatively, D is TRBD1 (6 bases). Germline V gives CDR1 MNHNS, CDR2 SASEGT. Trimming took off 6 bases at V and 3 bases at J, with 26 bases between the two ends. The CDR3 loop spans 18 amino acids. CDR3: CASRGGQNVEGSDTEAFF. CDR3 in DNA: TGTGCCAGCAGAGGGGGACAAAATGTCGAAGGCTCTGACACTGAAGCTTTCTTT.

The CDR3 loop reads CASSFSFFNEQFF. CDR3 in DNA: TGTGCCAGCAGCTTCTCTTTTTTCAATGAGCAGTTCTTC. This rearrangement joins TRBV11-2 to TRBJ2-1; D is undetermined. The ends were cut back, 3 bases at V and 6 bases at J, with 9 bases in the middle. Per germline, CDR1 SGHAT and CDR2 FQNNGV. The CDR3 is made up of 13 amino acids.

This clonotype is judged medium-sized (0.01 to 0.1%). The chain uses TRBV7-2 and TRBJ2-1, with D possibly matching TRBD1 (5 bases). The CDR3 loop spans 13 amino acids. CDR1 is SGHTA and CDR2 is FQGNSA in the germline V gene. The V end lost 4 bases, the J end lost 6 bases, and 10 bases lay between the germline ends. CDR3 sequence (DNA): TGTGCCAGCAGCTCTCGCGACAGCAATGAGCAGTTCTTC. It translates to CASSSRDSNEQFF.

The V and J genes are TRBV27 and TRBJ1-4; D remains unclear. Trimming took off 5 bases at V and 1 base at J, with 11 bases between the two ends. CDR3 size: 15 residues. Germline lookup yields CDR1 MNHEY and CDR2 SMNVEV (reference sequence). The CDR3 sequence is CASSRRRGTNEKLFF. DNA for the CDR3: TGTGCCAGCAGTCGACGGAGAGGAACTAATGAAAAACTGTTTTTT.

To note about this clonotype: This sequence may be a read error, since a much larger clone differs from it by one base. This chain connects TRBV12-3 or TRBV12-4 to TRBJ2-3; D remains unclear. This CDR3 contains 12 residues. Trimming removed 5 bases at V and 8 bases at J, with 11 bases between. The CDR3 loop reads CASSPDMSTQYF. The DNA of the CDR3 is TGTGCCAGCAGTCCCGACATGAGTACGCAGTATTTT.

The chain links TRBV5-1 to TRBJ1-1, with TRBD1 matching over 8 bases. The CDR3 extends over 16 amino acids. Looked up from germline, CDR1 is SGHRS and CDR2 is YFSETQ. J gave up 2 bases and V 3 bases, and 9 bases lay outside the gene matches. CDR3 in DNA: TGCGCCAGCAGCTCTGTCCCGGGACAGGCCAACACTGAAGCTTTCTTT. Protein sequence: CASSSVPGQANTEAFF.

In its sample, this clonotype was seen many times. The V gene is TRBV2, the J gene TRBJ1-2; possible D gene TRBD1, 5 bases. CDR1 is SNHLY and CDR2 is FYNNEI in the germline V gene. V dropped 4 bases and J dropped 8 bases, with 11 bases sitting between them. CDR3 length: 12 amino acids. The CDR3 spells CASSGRAGGYTF. As DNA, the CDR3 is TGTGCCAGCAGTGGCAGGGCGGGCGGCTACACCTTC. Full variable domain (missing parts from reference TRBV2 and TRBJ1-2): EPEVTQTPSHQVTQMGQEVILRCVPISNHLYFYWYRQILGQKVEFLVSFYNNEISEKSEIFDDQFSVERPDGSNFTLKIRSTKLEDSAMYFCASSGRAGGYTFGSGTRLTVV.

The CDR3 spells CSATTGGRVSGNTGELFF. The CDR3, as DNA: TGCAGCGCCACGACAGGGGGGAGGGTTAGCGGGAACACCGGGGAGCTGTTTTTT. The V and J genes are TRBV29-1 and TRBJ2-2, with TRBD1 matching over 9 bases. The CDR3 sequence is 18 residues long. V gave up 7 bases and J gave up 1 base; unmatched junction bases: 16. Germline CDR1 and CDR2: SQVTM and ANQGSEA.

Comments on this clonotype: Germline is not matched at one junction end, which may reflect a read error. V usage is TRBV4-3 and J usage is TRBJ2-1; tentative D call: TRBD2 (6 bases). Germline V gene lookup returns CDR1 LGHNA and CDR2 YSLEER. There are 12 residues in the CDR3. The CDR3: CAGSQGGAEQFF. The DNA of the CDR3 is TGCGCCGGCAGCCAAGGCGGGGCCGAGCAGTTCTTC.

This chain joins TRBV20-1 and TRBJ2-7, with TRBD1 as a possible D gene (5 bases). The CDR3 spans 15 residues. Germline V gives CDR1 DFQATT, CDR2 SNEGSKA (reference sequence). The V end lost 0 bases, the J end lost 9 bases, and 21 bases lay between the germline ends. This chain's CDR3 is CSARDDSVSNGGQYF. The CDR3 DNA reads as TGCAGTGCTAGAGATGACAGTGTATCCAATGGCGGGCAGTACTTC.

This clonotype was counted only a few times. V gene TRBV2 combines with J gene TRBJ1-5; D gene ambiguous. This CDR3 region has 15 residues. V lost 6 bases, J lost 0 bases, and 12 bases lay in between. Germline V gene lookup returns CDR1 SNHLY and CDR2 FYNNEI. The CDR3 protein is CASRTQIYSNQPQHF. The CDR3 nucleotides read TGTGCCAGCAGGACCCAAATCTATAGCAATCAGCCCCAGCATTTT.

Of note for this clonotype: Relative to the germline gene, one junction end is altered; a read error may explain this. The rearrangement uses TRBV20-1 and TRBJ2-5; the D call may be TRBD1 or TRBD2 (5 bases each). CDR1 is DFQATT, CDR2 SNEGSKA, per germline (reference sequence). This CDR3 has 14 amino acids. CDR3 residues: CSALKWDGQETRYF. CDR3 bases: TGCAGTGCGCTTAAATGGGACGGTCAAGAGACCCGGTACTTC.

V gene TRBV15 combines with J gene TRBJ2-1; 12 bases map to TRBD2. The ends lost 0 bases at V and 8 bases at J; junction bases unmatched: 8. This CDR3 has 17 residues. Germline values: CDR1 LNHNV, CDR2 YYDKDF (reference sequence). For the CDR3, the DNA is TGTGCCACCAGCAGAGACCCTTCTAGCGGGAGGGTAGATGAGCAGTTCTTC. Its protein product is CATSRDPSSGRVDEQFF.

The table lists this clonotype with a count of one. The chain joins TRBV29-1 to TRBJ1-5; 8 positions agree with TRBD1. The CDR3 runs to 13 residues. The germline V gene encodes CDR1 SQVTM and CDR2 ANQGSEA. Here the CDR3 reads CSHGQGGNQPQHF. The CDR3 DNA follows: TGCAGTCACGGACAGGGTGGAAATCAGCCCCAGCATTTT.

This chain links TRBV12-3 or TRBV12-4 with TRBJ2-3; a possible D gene is TRBD2 (5 bases). The CDR3 spans 15 residues. The ends were cut back, 5 bases at V and 4 bases at J, with 16 bases in the middle. The CDR3: CASSPLRVLADTQYF. Here the CDR3 DNA reads TGTGCCAGCAGTCCCTTAAGGGTACTAGCAGATACGCAGTATTTT.